Shown below are 16 T cell receptor beta chains from a single sample sequenced in a study of beta chain features in type 1 diabetes. Expressed TCRB transcripts were sequenced, since all the RNA that had been isolated was reverse transcribed. TCRdb keeps only in-frame clones here, not all; method: immunoSEQ multiplex PCR. The repertoire holds hundreds of thousands of clones, with roughly 14% as singletons. The sequencing sample was made of naive CD4+ T cells from blood. The source is a man aged 25-45 years in good health.

J is TRBJ2-3 and V is TRBV7-9, with 8 positions matching TRBD2. The CDR3 has 15 residues. V shed 4 bases, J shed 4 bases, and the junction held 7 bases outside the gene matches. Germline CDR1 SEHNR, CDR2 FQNEAQ (reference sequence). The CDR3 sequence: CASSYQSGSSDTQYF. The CDR3 coding sequence is TGTGCCAGCAGCTACCAAAGCGGGAGCTCAGATACGCAGTATTTT.

The rearrangement uses TRBV9 and TRBJ2-5; D perhaps matches TRBD2 (5 bases). Germline V gene sequence: CDR1 SGDLS, CDR2 YYNGEE. The CDR3 loop spans 16 amino acids. Trimming took off 0 bases at V and 2 bases at J, with 14 bases between the two ends. The CDR3 nucleotides read TGTGCCAGCAGCGTAGGAGAGGGTTTGGGTCAAGAGACCCAGTACTTC. It translates to CASSVGEGLGQETQYF.

This clone was observed a single time. The chain uses TRBV27 and TRBJ1-5; D ambiguous. The CDR3 extends over 14 amino acids. From germline, CDR1 is MNHEY and CDR2 SMNVEV (reference sequence). V lost 2 bases, J lost 7 bases, and 12 bases lay in between. The CDR3 reads CASSLLMPGQPQHF. In nucleotides, the CDR3 is TGTGCCAGCAGTTTACTAATGCCCGGCCAGCCCCAGCATTTT.

This clone was seen more than once but under ten times. The chain combines TRBV7-9 with TRBJ2-1, with TRBD1 matching 7 bases. J was trimmed by 5 bases and V by 5 bases; bases with no gene match: 12. The germline V gene has CDR1 SEHNR and CDR2 FQNEAQ (reference sequence). The CDR3 contains 16 residues. CDR3 residues: CASSKSRDSHDNEQFF. The CDR3 DNA reads TGTGCCAGCAGCAAAAGCCGGGACAGTCATGACAATGAGCAGTTCTTC.

This clone came up many times. V usage is TRBV14 and J usage is TRBJ2-1; D may be TRBD2 (5 bases). The CDR3 runs 12 residues. Trimming took 4 bases from V and 8 from J, leaving 9 bases between them. Germline values: CDR1 SGHDN, CDR2 FVKESK. CDR3 in amino acids: CASSRGWDEQFF. The CDR3 DNA is TGTGCCAGCAGCCGCGGGTGGGATGAGCAGTTCTTC.

The CDR3 is CASSQVETGAGKQFF. CDR3 DNA: TGCGCCAGCAGCCAAGTGGAGACAGGGGCTGGGAAGCAGTTCTTC. This rearrangement joins TRBV4-1 to TRBJ2-1; 8 nucleotides agree with TRBD1. With 1 base clipped from V and 11 bases from J, the junction kept 10 bases outside the gene matches. The CDR3 sequence is 15 residues long. Germline V lookup: CDR1 MGHRA, CDR2 YSYEKL.

This clone was seen only a few times. The chain links TRBV11-2 to TRBJ2-1; D unclear. CDR1 and CDR2 (germline): SGHAT, FQNNGV. V lost 3 bases, J lost 7 bases, and 19 bases lay in between. There are 16 residues in the CDR3. The CDR3 protein is CASSFLSWKGFNEQFF. The CDR3 DNA sequence: TGTGCCAGCAGCTTCCTAAGCTGGAAGGGTTTTAATGAGCAGTTCTTC.

There are many counts of this clone. The chain recombines TRBV14 with TRBJ2-1; D call uncertain. Germline V CDR1 and CDR2: SGHDN, FVKESK. The V end lost 4 bases, the J end lost 5 bases, and 15 bases lay between the germline ends. The CDR3 consists of 15 residues. In DNA form, the CDR3 reads TGTGCCAGCAGCCCTCGGACGAGGCCTGACAATGAGCAGTTCTTC. It codes for CASSPRTRPDNEQFF.

The chain joins TRBV18 to TRBJ2-3, with 13 bases that match TRBD2. The CDR3 extends over 16 amino acids. With V trimmed by 5 bases and J by 5 bases, 7 bases remained unmatched. Per germline, CDR1 KGHSH and CDR2 LQKENI. The DNA for the CDR3 is TGTGCCAGCTCAGTACTACTAGCGGGAGGGGAAGATACGCAGTATTTT. Translation: CASSVLLAGGEDTQYF.

The rearrangement joins TRBV20-1 to TRBJ2-3; D is uncertain. Between the trimmed V and J ends, which lost 8 bases and 6 bases, there was a span of 9 bases. Germline V gene lookup returns CDR1 DFQATT and CDR2 SNEGSKA (reference sequence). This CDR3 contains 10 residues. The CDR3 protein is CSPYTDTQYF. The CDR3 nucleotides read TGCAGTCCATACACCGATACGCAGTATTTT.

This rearrangement joins TRBV5-4 to TRBJ1-2, with D possibly being TRBD1 (6 bases). Deletions cut 0 bases from V and 7 bases from J, with 16 bases between. Germline lookup yields CDR1 SGHNT and CDR2 YYREEE (reference sequence). This CDR3 region has 15 residues. The CDR3 region has the DNA TGTGCCAGCAGCTTGGGACAGGAGAATGGGGGTGGCTACACCTTC. Protein: CASSLGQENGGGYTF.

This clone showed up just a few times. The chain carries TRBV28 and TRBJ2-5; 11 nucleotides align to TRBD1. The CDR3 spans 14 residues. Losses at the gene ends were 5 bases for V and 5 bases for J; bases not matched to a gene: 4. Germline CDR1 and CDR2: MDHEN and SYDVKM. The CDR3 reads CASSRTGGAETQYF. CDR3 bases: TGTGCCAGCAGTCGGACAGGGGGCGCGGAGACCCAGTACTTC.

This clone was observed a few times. The chain joins TRBV21-1 to TRBJ2-1; TRBD2 is the table's D call and was not checked against the DNA. TRBV21-1 is reported as a pseudogene. The CDR3 loop spans 16 amino acids. The CDR3 DNA reads TGTGCCAGCAGCAAAGGACTAGCTCGGTCGAATAATGAGCAGTTCTTC. Its protein is CASSKGLARSNNEQFF.

This clone appeared a few times. This sequence joins TRBV30 and TRBJ2-5; TRBD2 is a possible D gene (6 bases). The CDR3 runs 13 residues. The V gene lost 7 bases and the J gene lost 0 bases, with 12 bases spanning the gap. The V gene's germline CDR1 is GTSNPN and CDR2 SVGIG (reference sequence). The CDR3 DNA sequence: TGTGCCTTAGTACGGGGGAACCAAGAGACCCAGTACTTC. Protein product: CALVRGNQETQYF.

V is TRBV18 and J is TRBJ1-1; D remains unclear. This CDR3 region has 11 residues. Germline V gene lookup returns CDR1 KGHSH and CDR2 LQKENI. Between the trimmed V and J ends, which lost 6 bases and 8 bases, there was a span of 10 bases. Written as DNA, the CDR3 is TGTGCCAGCTCTCTCCGGGCGGAAGCTTTCTTT. This sequence encodes CASSLRAEAFF.

This clone has only a few counts. The V gene is TRBV4-2, the J gene TRBJ2-5, with 9 bases aligning to TRBD2. This CDR3 comprises 15 residues. Per germline, CDR1 LGHNA and CDR2 YNFKEQ. V shed 4 bases and J 2 bases; nucleotides not matched to a gene: 5. CDR3 sequence (DNA): TGTGCCAGCAGCCGGGGCCTAGCGGGACAAGAGACCCAGTACTTC. Translated: CASSRGLAGQETQYF.